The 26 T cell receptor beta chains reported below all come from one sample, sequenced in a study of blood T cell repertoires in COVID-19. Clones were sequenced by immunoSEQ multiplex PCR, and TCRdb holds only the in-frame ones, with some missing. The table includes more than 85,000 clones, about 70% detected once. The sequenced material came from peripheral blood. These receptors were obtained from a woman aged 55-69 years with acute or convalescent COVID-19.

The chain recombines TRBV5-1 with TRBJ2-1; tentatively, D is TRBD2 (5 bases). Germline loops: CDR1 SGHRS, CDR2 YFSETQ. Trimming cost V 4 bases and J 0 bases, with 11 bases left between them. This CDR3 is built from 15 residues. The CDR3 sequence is CASSPAGFSYNEQFF. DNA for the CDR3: TGCGCCAGCAGCCCTGCGGGTTTCTCCTACAATGAGCAGTTCTTC.

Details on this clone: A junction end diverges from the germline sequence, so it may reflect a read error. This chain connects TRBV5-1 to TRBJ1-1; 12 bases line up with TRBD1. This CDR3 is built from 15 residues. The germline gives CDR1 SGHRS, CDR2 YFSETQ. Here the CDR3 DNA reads TGCGCCAGCAGCTTACTTCCAGGGACAGGGGGCGCCTTCAATTTT. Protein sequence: CASSLLPGTGGAFNF.

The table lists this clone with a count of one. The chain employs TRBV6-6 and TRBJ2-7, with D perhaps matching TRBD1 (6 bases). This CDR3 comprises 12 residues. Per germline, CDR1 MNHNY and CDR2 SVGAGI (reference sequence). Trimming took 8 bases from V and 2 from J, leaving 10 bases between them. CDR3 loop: CASARTAYEQYF. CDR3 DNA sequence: TGTGCCAGCGCGCGGACAGCCTACGAGCAGTACTTC.

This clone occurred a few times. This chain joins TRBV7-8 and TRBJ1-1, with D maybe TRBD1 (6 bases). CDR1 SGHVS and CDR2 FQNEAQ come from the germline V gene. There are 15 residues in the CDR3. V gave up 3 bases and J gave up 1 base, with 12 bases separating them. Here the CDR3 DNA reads TGTGCCAGCAGCTTGTCTGGGGGGGCGAACACTGAAGCTTTCTTT. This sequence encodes CASSLSGGANTEAFF.

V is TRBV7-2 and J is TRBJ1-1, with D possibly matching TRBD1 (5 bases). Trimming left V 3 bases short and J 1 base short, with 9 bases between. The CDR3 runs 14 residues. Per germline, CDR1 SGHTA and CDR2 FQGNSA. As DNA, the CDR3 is TGTGCCAGCAGCTTTAACAGGAGGAACACTGAAGCTTTCTTT. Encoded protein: CASSFNRRNTEAFF.

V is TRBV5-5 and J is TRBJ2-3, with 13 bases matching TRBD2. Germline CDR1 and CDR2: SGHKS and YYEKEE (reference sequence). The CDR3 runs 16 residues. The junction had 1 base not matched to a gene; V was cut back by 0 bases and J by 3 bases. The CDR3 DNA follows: TGTGCCAGCAGCTTGGGGGGACTAGCGGGAACAGATACGCAGTATTTT. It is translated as CASSLGGLAGTDTQYF.

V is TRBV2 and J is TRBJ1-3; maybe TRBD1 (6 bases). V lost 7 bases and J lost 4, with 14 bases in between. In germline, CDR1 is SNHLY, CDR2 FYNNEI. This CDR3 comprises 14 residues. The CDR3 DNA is TGTGCCAGCATTCTAAGGGGGGGAGGAAACACCATATATTTT. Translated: CASILRGGGNTIYF.

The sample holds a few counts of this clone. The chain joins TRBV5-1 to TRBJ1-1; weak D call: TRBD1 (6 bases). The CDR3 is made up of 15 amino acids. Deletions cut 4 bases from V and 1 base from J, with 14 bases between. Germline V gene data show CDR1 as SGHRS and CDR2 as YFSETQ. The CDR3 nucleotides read TGCGCCAGCAGCCCGGGGGGCAGTAAGAACACTGAAGCTTTCTTT. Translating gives CASSPGGSKNTEAFF.

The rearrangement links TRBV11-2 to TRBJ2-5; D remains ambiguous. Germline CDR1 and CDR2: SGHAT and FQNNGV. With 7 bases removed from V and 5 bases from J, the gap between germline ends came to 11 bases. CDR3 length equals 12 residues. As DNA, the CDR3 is TGTGCCAGCACTCCAGAGAGGGAGACCCAGTACTTC. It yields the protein CASTPERETQYF.

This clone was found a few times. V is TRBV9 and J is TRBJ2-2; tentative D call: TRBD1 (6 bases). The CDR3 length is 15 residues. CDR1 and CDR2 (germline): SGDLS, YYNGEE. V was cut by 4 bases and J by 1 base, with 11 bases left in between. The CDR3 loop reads CASSPGHMNTGELFF. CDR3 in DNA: TGTGCCAGCAGCCCGGGACACATGAACACCGGGGAGCTGTTTTTT.

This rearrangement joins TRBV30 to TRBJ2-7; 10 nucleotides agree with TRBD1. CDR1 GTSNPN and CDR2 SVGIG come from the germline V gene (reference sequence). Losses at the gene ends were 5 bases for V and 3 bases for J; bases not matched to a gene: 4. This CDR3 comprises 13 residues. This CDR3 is CAWGTGVGYEQYF. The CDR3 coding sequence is TGTGCCTGGGGGACAGGGGTTGGCTACGAGCAGTACTTC.

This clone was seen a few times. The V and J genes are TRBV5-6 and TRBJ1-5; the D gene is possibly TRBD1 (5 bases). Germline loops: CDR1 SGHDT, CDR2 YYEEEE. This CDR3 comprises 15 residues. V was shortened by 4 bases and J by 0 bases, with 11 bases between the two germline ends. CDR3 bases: TGTGCCAGCAGCACGCAGGGCTTTAGCAATCAGCCCCAGCATTTT. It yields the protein CASSTQGFSNQPQHF.

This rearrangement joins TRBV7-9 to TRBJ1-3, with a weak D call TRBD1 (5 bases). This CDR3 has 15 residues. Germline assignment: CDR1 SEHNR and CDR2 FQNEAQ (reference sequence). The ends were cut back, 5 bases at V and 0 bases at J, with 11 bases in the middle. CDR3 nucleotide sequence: TGTGCCAGCAGCCCCCAGGGAAGCTCTGGAAACACCATATATTTT. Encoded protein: CASSPQGSSGNTIYF.

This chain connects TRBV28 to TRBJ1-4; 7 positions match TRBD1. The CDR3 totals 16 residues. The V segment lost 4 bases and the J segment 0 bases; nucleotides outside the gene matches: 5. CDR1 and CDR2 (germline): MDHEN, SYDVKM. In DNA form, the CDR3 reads TGTGCCAGCAGTTATGGGACAGCTGCAACTAATGAAAAACTGTTTTTT. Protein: CASSYGTAATNEKLFF.

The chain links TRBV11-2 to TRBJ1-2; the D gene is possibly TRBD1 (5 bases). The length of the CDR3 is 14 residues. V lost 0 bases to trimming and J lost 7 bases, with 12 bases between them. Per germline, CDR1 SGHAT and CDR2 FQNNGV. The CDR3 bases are TGTGCCAGCAGCTTAGAATGGAGGGGCTCTGGCTACACCTTC. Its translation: CASSLEWRGSGYTF.

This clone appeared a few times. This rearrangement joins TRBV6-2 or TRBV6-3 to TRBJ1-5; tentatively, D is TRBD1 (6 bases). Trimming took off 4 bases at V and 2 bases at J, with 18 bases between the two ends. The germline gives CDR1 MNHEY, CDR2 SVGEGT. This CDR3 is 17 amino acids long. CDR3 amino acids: CASSSPTGWYGNQPQHF. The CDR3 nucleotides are TGTGCCAGCAGTTCCCCAACAGGGTGGTATGGCAATCAGCCCCAGCATTTT.

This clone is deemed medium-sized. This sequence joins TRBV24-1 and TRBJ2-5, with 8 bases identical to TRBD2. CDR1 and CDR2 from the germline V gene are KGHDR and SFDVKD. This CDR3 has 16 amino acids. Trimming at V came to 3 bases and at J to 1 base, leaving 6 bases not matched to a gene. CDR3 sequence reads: CATSDHQRGSQETQYF. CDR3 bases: TGTGCCACCAGTGATCACCAGCGGGGGTCCCAAGAGACCCAGTACTTC.

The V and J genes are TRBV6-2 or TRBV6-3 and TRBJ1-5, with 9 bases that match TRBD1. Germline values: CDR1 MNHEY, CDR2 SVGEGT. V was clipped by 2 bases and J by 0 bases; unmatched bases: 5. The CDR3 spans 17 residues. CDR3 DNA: TGTGCCAGCAGTTACGGGACAGGGTCAAATAGCAATCAGCCCCAGCATTTT. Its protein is CASSYGTGSNSNQPQHF.

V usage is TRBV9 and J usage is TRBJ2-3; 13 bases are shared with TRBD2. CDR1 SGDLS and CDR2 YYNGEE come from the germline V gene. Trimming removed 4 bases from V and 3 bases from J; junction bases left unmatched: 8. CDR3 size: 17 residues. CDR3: CASSPRLAGGSTDTQYF. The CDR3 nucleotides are TGTGCCAGCAGCCCCAGACTAGCGGGGGGTTCTACAGATACGCAGTATTTT. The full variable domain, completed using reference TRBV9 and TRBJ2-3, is DSGVTQTPKHLITATGQRVTLRCSPRSGDLSVYWYQQSLDQGLQFLIQYYNGEERAKGNILERFSAQQFPDLHSELNLSSLELGDSALYFCASSPRLAGGSTDTQYFGPGTRLTVL.

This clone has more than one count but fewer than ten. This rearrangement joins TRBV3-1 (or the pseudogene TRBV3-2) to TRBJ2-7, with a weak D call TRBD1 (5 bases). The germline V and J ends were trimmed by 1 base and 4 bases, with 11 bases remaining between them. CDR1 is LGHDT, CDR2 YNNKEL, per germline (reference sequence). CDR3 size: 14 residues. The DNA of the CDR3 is TGTGCCAGCAGCCAAGCAGGGTATGGGTACGAGCAGTACTTC. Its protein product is CASSQAGYGYEQYF.

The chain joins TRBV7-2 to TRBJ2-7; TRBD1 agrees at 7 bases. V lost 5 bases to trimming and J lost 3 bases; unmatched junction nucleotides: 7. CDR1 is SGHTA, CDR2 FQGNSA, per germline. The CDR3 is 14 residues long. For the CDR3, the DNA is TGTGCCAGCAGCCCGATGGCAGGGGGCTACGAGCAGTACTTC. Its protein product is CASSPMAGGYEQYF.

CDR3 DNA sequence: TGTGCCAGCAGTTCTACACCCCGGTCGGGAGGTCAGCCCCAGCATTTT. Its protein product is CASSSTPRSGGQPQHF. The chain carries TRBV6-2 or TRBV6-3 and TRBJ1-5; D unclear. Trimming took off 4 bases at V and 6 bases at J, with 19 bases between the two ends. CDR3 length equals 16 residues. The germline V gene encodes CDR1 MNHEY and CDR2 SVGEGT.

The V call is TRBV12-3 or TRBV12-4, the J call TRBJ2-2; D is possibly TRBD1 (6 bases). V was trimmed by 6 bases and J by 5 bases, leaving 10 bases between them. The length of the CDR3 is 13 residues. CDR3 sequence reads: CASRKQGTGELFF. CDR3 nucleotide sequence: TGTGCCAGCAGGAAACAGGGAACCGGGGAGCTGTTTTTT.

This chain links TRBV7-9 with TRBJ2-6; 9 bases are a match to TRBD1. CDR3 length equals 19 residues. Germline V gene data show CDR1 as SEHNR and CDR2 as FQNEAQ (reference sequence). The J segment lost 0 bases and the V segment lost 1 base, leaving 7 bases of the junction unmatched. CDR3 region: CASSLGWDRVSSGANVLTF. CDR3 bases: TGTGCCAGCAGCTTAGGGTGGGACAGGGTATCCTCTGGGGCCAACGTCCTGACTTTC.

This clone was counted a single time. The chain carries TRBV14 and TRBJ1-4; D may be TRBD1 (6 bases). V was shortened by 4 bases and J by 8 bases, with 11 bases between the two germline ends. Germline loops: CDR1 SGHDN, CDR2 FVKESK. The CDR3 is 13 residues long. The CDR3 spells CASSPGGAEKLFF. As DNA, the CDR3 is TGTGCCAGCAGCCCGGGGGGGGCGGAAAAACTGTTTTTT. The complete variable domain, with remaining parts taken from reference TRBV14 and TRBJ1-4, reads EAGVTQFPSHSVIEKGQTVTLRCDPISGHDNLYWYRRVMGKEIKFLLHFVKESKQDESGMPNNRFLAERTGGTYSTLKVQPAELEDSGVYFCASSPGGAEKLFFGSGTQLSVL.

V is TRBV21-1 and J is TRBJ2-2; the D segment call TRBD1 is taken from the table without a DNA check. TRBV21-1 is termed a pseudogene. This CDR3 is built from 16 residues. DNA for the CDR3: TGTGCCAGCAGCACACGACAGGCCCCGGACACCGGGGAGCTGTTTTTT. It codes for CASSTRQAPDTGELFF.